These T cell receptor beta chains were read from a single sample in a study of shared clonotypes between healthy human individuals. TCRdb's copy holds only in-frame clones and misses some; the assay was immunoSEQ multiplex PCR. The sample includes hundreds of thousands of clones, 85% to 95% of them seen just once. Sequencing used naive CD8+ T cells sorted from blood. The receptors originated from a woman aged 25 to 39 in good health. Each CDR3 is given with its conserved first and last residue. The D gene is left open where the match is weak. Clone size, where shown, is once, few, many, or a class for clones that have expanded.

>TRBJ2-2|TRBD2|TRBV9|NA
CASSEGLFAGELFF
TGTGCCAGCAGCGAGGGACTATTTGCCGGGGAGCTGTTTTTT
>TRBJ2-7|NA|TRBV20-1|NA
CSARDEGEQYF
TGCAGTGCTAGAGATGAGGGGGAGCAGTACTTC
>TRBJ2-7|TRBD2|TRBV27|NA
CASSSWREGPVGEQYF
TGTGCCAGCAGTAGTTGGCGGGAGGGCCCGGTAGGCGAGCAGTACTTC
>TRBJ1-1|NA|TRBV7-2|NA
CASSPRPLGAFEAFF
TGTGCCAGCAGCCCCCGGCCCCTTGGAGCCTTTGAAGCTTTCTTT
>TRBJ2-1|TRBD1|TRBV5-1|once
CASSSPPRDSNEQFF
TGCGCCAGCAGCTCCCCCCCCCGGGACAGCAATGAGCAGTTCTTC
>TRBJ2-3|NA|TRBV11-2|NA
CASSFLVGGTDTQYF
TGTGCCAGCAGCTTTCTCGTCGGGGGCACAGATACGCAGTATTTT
>TRBJ1-5|TRBD1|TRBV7-9|NA
CASSYRGNSNQPQHF
TGTGCCAGCAGTTACAGGGGAAATAGCAATCAGCCCCAGCATTTT
>TRBJ2-7|TRBD1|TRBV27|once
CASSGTGTYYEQYF
TGTGCCAGCAGCGGGACAGGGACTTACTACGAGCAGTACTTC
>TRBJ2-3|TRBD1|TRBV10-3|NA
CAISDPRAGQGLDTQYF
TGTGCCATCAGTGACCCGAGGGCGGGACAGGGACTTGATACGCAGTATTTT
>TRBJ2-7|TRBD2|TRBV11-2|NA
CASSLPSGKYEQYF
TGTGCCAGCAGCTTACCTAGCGGAAAATACGAGCAGTACTTC
>TRBJ1-2|NA|TRBV13|NA
CASASQAGSLAVGGYTF
TGTGCCAGCGCATCCCAAGCAGGCAGTCTAGCTGTTGGTGGCTACACCTTC
>TRBJ2-7|NA|TRBV5-1|once
CASSESRHYEQYF
TGCGCCAGCAGTGAGTCCCGGCACTACGAGCAGTACTTC
>TRBJ2-6|TRBD1|TRBV4-1|NA
CASSPRTGGSGANVLTF
TGCGCCAGCAGCCCTAGGACAGGGGGCTCTGGGGCCAACGTCCTGACTTTC
>TRBJ1-1|NA|TRBV27|NA
CASSPVENTEAFF
TGTGCCAGCAGTCCGGTTGAGAACACTGAAGCTTTCTTT
>TRBJ1-1|NA|TRBV5-6|once
CASSPTYPGTEAFF
TGTGCCAGCAGCCCTACCTATCCGGGCACTGAAGCTTTCTTT
>TRBJ2-7|TRBD1|TRBV7-9|NA
CASSRTGYDYEQYF
TGTGCCAGCAGCCGGACAGGGTATGATTACGAGCAGTACTTC
>TRBJ2-5|NA|TRBV28|NA
CASTWYGQRQETQYF
TGTGCCAGCACATGGTACGGCCAGCGACAAGAGACCCAGTACTTC
>TRBJ2-7|NA|TRBV19|NA
CASSIEGLPYEQYF
TGTGCCAGTAGTATAGAAGGGTTACCCTACGAGCAGTACTTC
>TRBJ2-7|NA|TRBV7-2|NA
CASSPTRDLSSYEQYF
TGTGCCAGCAGCCCGACCCGGGACTTGAGCTCCTACGAGCAGTACTTC
>TRBJ2-1|NA|TRBV11-2|once
CASRYAPGWNEQFF
TGTGCCAGCAGATATGCCCCGGGGTGGAATGAGCAGTTCTTC
>TRBJ2-3|NA|TRBV7-8|NA
CASSPTTDTQYF
TGTGCCAGCAGCCCAACCACAGATACGCAGTATTTT
>TRBJ1-1|NA|TRBV6-5|NA
CASSYGKLTEAFF
TGTGCCAGCAGTTATGGCAAACTCACTGAAGCTTTCTTT
>TRBJ2-1|NA|TRBV28|NA
CASTLPGALGETLEQFF
TGTGCCAGCACCCTACCGGGGGCGCTGGGGGAGACGCTTGAGCAGTTCTTC
>TRBJ1-2|NA|TRBV4-2|NA
CASSQVERPTNYGYTF
TGTGCCAGCAGCCAAGTAGAGAGGCCAACTAACTATGGCTACACCTTC
>TRBJ2-7|TRBD2|TRBV6-5|NA
CASSKERELYEQYF
TGTGCCAGCAGTAAAGAGCGGGAGTTATACGAGCAGTACTTC
>TRBJ2-7|NA|TRBV28|NA
CASSLFPKGYIYEQYF
TGTGCCAGCAGTTTATTCCCTAAAGGCTACATCTACGAGCAGTACTTC